This T cell receptor (beta chain) was recovered during a study of CD8 T cells in ankylosing spondylitis. Notes on the study in general: Significantly higher representation of disease-linked clones was reported for matched ankylosing spondylitis synovial fluid. Disease-linked clones bore a CD8+ phenotype and were relatively rare in peripheral blood. Made up of about eight highly homologous variants, a TCR beta motif appeared characteristic of ankylosing spondylitis blood.

As the method for making TCR beta libraries, quantitative 5'-RACE with molecular barcodes was used. MiXCR was run by TCRdb on the 5' RACE reads, yielding one entry per CDR3 protein. The data show fewer than 500,000 distinct CDR3 sequences, 20% to 25% seen once. Note on this clonotype: The antigen is not known.

V lost 2 bases and J lost 6; bases outside the gene matches: 4. The germline gives CDR1 SGDLS, CDR2 YYNGEE. CDR3 length: 15 residues. The receptor's source is a male donor with ankylosing spondylitis. This chain connects TRBV9 to TRBJ2-1; 11 nucleotides match TRBD2. Sequences were obtained from blood, either unsorted or a sorted T cell fraction (not recorded which). The CDR3 here is CASSVTSGTGNEQFF. The CDR3 nucleotides are TGTGCCAGCAGCGTGACTAGCGGGACAGGCAATGAGCAGTTCTTC.